This TCR beta chain appears in the sequencing data of a study of T cell responses to AZD1222 COVID-19 vaccine. Germline V gene sequence: CDR1 MNHEY, CDR2 SVGAGI. V lost 6 bases to trimming and J lost 0 bases, with 12 bases between them. This CDR3 has 15 amino acids. Here immunoSEQ multiplex PCR was the method, and the copy in TCRdb shows in-frame clones only, minus some. The sample lists about 97,000 clones, more than 70% seen once, with 2.5% to 3.5% in the top ten. The receptor's source is an adult in good health. The material was peripheral blood, obtained on day 0 of AZD1222 vaccination. The genes are TRBV6-5 and TRBJ1-3, with D possibly matching TRBD1 (6 bases). CDR3 coding DNA: TGTGCCAGCAGGGCCTTAGGGGGCTCTGGAAACACCATATATTTT. It yields the protein CASRALGGSGNTIYF.